This T cell receptor beta chain emerged from a study of human T cells and chemical hapten exposure. On this clonotype: What it binds is unknown.

General study findings and limits: TCRs whose frequency exceeded 1 in 1000 remained the same following DPC sensitization.

Sample time point: healthy volunteer bleed at 6 weeks. Total RNA was extracted from unfractionated whole blood. The V gene's germline CDR1 is SGHAT and CDR2 FQNNGV. The CDR3 is 14 residues long. Between the trimmed V and J ends, which lost 5 bases and 1 base, there was a span of 11 bases. TCRdb itself ran the RACE reads through MiXCR, one entry per CDR3 protein. The repertoire includes around 80,000 distinct CDR3 sequences, about 8.6% of them detected once, and more than 1.5% sits in the top ten. This sequence originates from a male donor in good health. Some clones in this sample may be carry-over from other donors' samples. The chain recombines TRBV11-2 with TRBJ2-5; D uncertain. Source material: whole blood. CDR3 region: CASSPRASQETQYF. DNA for the CDR3: TGTGCCAGCAGCCCTAGGGCCTCCCAAGAGACCCAGTACTTC.